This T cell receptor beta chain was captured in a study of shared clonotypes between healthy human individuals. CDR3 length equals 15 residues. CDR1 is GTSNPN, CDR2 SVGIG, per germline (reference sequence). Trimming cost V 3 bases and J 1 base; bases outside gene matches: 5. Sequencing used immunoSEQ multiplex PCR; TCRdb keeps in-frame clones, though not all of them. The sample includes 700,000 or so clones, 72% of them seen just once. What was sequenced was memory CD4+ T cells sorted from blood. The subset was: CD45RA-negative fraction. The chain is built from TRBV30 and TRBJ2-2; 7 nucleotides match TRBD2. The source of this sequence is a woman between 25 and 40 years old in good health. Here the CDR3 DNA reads TGTGCCTGGAGAGGTTTAGCGGGGAACACCGGGGAGCTGTTTTTT. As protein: CAWRGLAGNTGELFF.